Listed below are T cell receptor beta chains from one sample, sequenced in a study of blood T cell repertoires in COVID-19. Sequencing used immunoSEQ multiplex PCR; TCRdb keeps in-frame clones, though not all of them. The data contain roughly 250,000 clones, approximately 92% of them singletons. The sequenced sample was PBMCs or T cells enriched from blood (not recorded which). The receptors originated from a woman under 30 who had recovered from COVID-19. CDR3s leave out the opening cysteine and the closing phenylalanine or tryptophan. Fields, in order: V gene, J gene, CDR3 protein.

TRBV19,TRBJ1-1,ASSRPGTPNTEAF
TRBV4-1,TRBJ2-1,ASSQQYNEQF
TRBV29-1,TRBJ2-3,SVGGGTTDTQY
TRBV7-9,TRBJ2-1,ASSLGSGGRDEQF
TRBV5-5,TRBJ1-1,ASSLFLQMNTEAF
TRBV11-2,TRBJ1-6,ASSSPRGHSPLH
TRBV6-1,TRBJ1-1,ASSEGTGGVTEAF
TRBV5-4,TRBJ1-1,ASSLDTGRTEAF
TRBV24-1,TRBJ2-1,ATSDHSRGSDNEQF
TRBV7-9,TRBJ1-2,ASTLEGASSYGYT
TRBV6-9,TRBJ2-1,ASVGDPRQSGGDNEQF
TRBV6-5,TRBJ2-7,ASSYGFMGGYEQY
TRBV5-5,TRBJ2-3,ASIVGQITDTQY
TRBV7-9,TRBJ1-2,ASSLGLNYGYT
TRBV7-2,TRBJ1-2,ASSTEGYGYT
TRBV5-6,TRBJ2-5,ASSLALGAGETQY
TRBV10-1,TRBJ2-7,ASSSDSSSYEQY
TRBV5-1,TRBJ1-1,ASSFHRNTEAF
TRBV27,TRBJ2-2,ASSPITGELF
TRBV2,TRBJ2-4,ASKGTGEVKNIQY
TRBV29-1,TRBJ1-1,SVGDNRLMNTEAF
TRBV29-1,TRBJ1-2,SVEDRDRYYGYT
TRBV19,TRBJ1-5,ASSINRALNQPQH
TRBV5-4,TRBJ2-1,ASSLALAGNEQF
TRBV5-4,TRBJ2-7,ASSLSRSYEQY
TRBV3-1/TRBV3-2,TRBJ2-7,ASSARQGNYEQY
TRBV3-1/TRBV3-2,TRBJ1-6,ASSQDRRRLTPLH
TRBV5-6,TRBJ1-6,ASSLASGSSYNSPLH
TRBV11-2,TRBJ2-7,ASSSQGGEQY
TRBV2,TRBJ1-2,ASSEPDRVFGRVGYT
TRBV19,TRBJ2-3,ASSAPWTSGGAMSTDTQY
TRBV7-8,TRBJ1-4,ASSFSGIDEKLF
TRBV18,TRBJ1-2,ASSPSQGADGYT
TRBV10-3,TRBJ2-7,AISGTGLTYEQY
TRBV5-1,TRBJ2-7,ASSLTSGGAYEQY